The 16 T cell receptor beta chains reported below all come from one sample, sequenced in a study of shared clonotypes between healthy human individuals. The data were produced by immunoSEQ multiplex PCR, yet TCRdb's version contains in-frame clones alone and is incomplete. The sample lists more than 900,000 clones; 75% to 85% were seen once. Specimen: memory CD4+ T cells from PBMCs. The subset: CD45RA-negative fraction. Receptors were obtained from a man between 18 and 29 years old in good health. Some clones in this sample may be carry-over from other donors' samples.

The genes are TRBV5-1 and TRBJ2-7; 8 positions match TRBD1. This CDR3 is built from 16 residues. V shed 3 bases and J 2 bases; nucleotides not matched to a gene: 10. Germline-derived CDR1 and CDR2 are SGHRS and YFSETQ. In nucleotides, the CDR3 is TGCGCCAGCAGCTCCACCTCCGGGACAGGAGCCTACGAGCAGTACTTC. Its protein is CASSSTSGTGAYEQYF.

The rearrangement joins TRBV5-6 to TRBJ1-1; D is unresolved. Trimming pared 2 bases from V and 7 bases from J, leaving 9 bases between. Per germline, CDR1 SGHDT and CDR2 YYEEEE. This CDR3 has 12 residues. CDR3 amino acids: CASSFLEIEAFF. CDR3 sequence (DNA): TGTGCCAGCAGCTTTTTGGAGATTGAAGCTTTCTTT.

This clone was observed a single time. The gene calls are TRBV5-1 and TRBJ2-5; D is possibly TRBD1 (5 bases). V gave up 4 bases and J gave up 3 bases, with 10 bases separating them. Germline loops: CDR1 SGHRS, CDR2 YFSETQ. This CDR3 has 13 amino acids. The CDR3 sequence: CASSQGVKETQYF. The CDR3 DNA reads TGCGCCAGCAGCCAGGGCGTTAAAGAGACCCAGTACTTC.

The V and J genes are TRBV5-5 and TRBJ1-1, with 8 nucleotides matching TRBD1. The CDR3 is 15 amino acids. V shed 0 bases, J shed 5 bases, and the junction held 6 bases outside the gene matches. In germline, CDR1 is SGHKS, CDR2 YYEKEE (reference sequence). DNA for the CDR3: TGTGCCAGCAGCTTGGGGACAGGGATGGGAACTGAAGCTTTCTTT. This sequence encodes CASSLGTGMGTEAFF. Variable domain in full (rest from reference TRBV5-5 and TRBJ1-1): DAGVTQSPTHLIKTRGQQVTLRCSPISGHKSVSWYQQVLGQGPQFIFQYYEKEERGRGNFPDRFSARQFPNYSSELNVNALLLGDSALYLCASSLGTGMGTEAFFGQGTRLTVV.

V is TRBV19 and J is TRBJ2-7; D remains unclear. V was cut by 4 bases and J by 0 bases, with 7 bases left in between. The germline V gene encodes CDR1 LNHDA and CDR2 SQIVND (reference sequence). The CDR3 is 13 amino acids. The chain's CDR3 is CASSTSDSYEQYF. CDR3 DNA sequence: TGTGCCAGTAGTACGAGCGACTCCTACGAGCAGTACTTC. The complete variable domain, with remaining parts taken from reference TRBV19 and TRBJ2-7, reads DGGITQSPKYLFRKEGQNVTLSCEQNLNHDAMYWYRQDPGQGLRLIYYSQIVNDFQKGDIAEGYSVSREKKESFPLTVTSAQKNPTAFYLCASSTSDSYEQYFGPGTRLTVT.

V gene TRBV7-2 combines with J gene TRBJ2-1, with D maybe TRBD2 (6 bases). Germline V lookup: CDR1 SGHTA, CDR2 FQGNSA. V gave up 5 bases and J gave up 14 bases, with 19 bases separating them. This CDR3 has 13 amino acids. The CDR3: CASSRSKGLEEFF. CDR3 DNA: TGTGCCAGCAGCAGGAGCAAGGGACTGGAGGAGTTCTTC.

This chain connects TRBV28 to TRBJ1-2; 10 positions match TRBD1. V was pared by 3 bases and J by 2 bases, with 15 bases of the junction left unmatched. From germline, CDR1 is MDHEN and CDR2 SYDVKM. The CDR3 consists of 19 residues. CDR3 nucleotides: TGTGCCAGCAGTTTGGAGGAATGGGCCGGGACAGGGGAGAACTATGGCTACACCTTC. It is translated as CASSLEEWAGTGENYGYTF.

This chain connects TRBV6-5 to TRBJ2-2; D call uncertain. V lost 6 bases to trimming and J lost 4 bases, with 12 bases between them. The CDR3 runs 14 residues. CDR1 is MNHEY and CDR2 is SVGAGI in the germline V gene. CDR3 in DNA: TGTGCCAGCAGAGCCCACGAGCCCACCGGGGAGCTGTTTTTT. Its translation: CASRAHEPTGELFF.

Remarks on this clone: This same CDR3 is encoded by further DNA sequences in the sample. V usage is TRBV2 and J usage is TRBJ1-1; no definite D call. CDR1 and CDR2 (germline): SNHLY, FYNNEI. CDR3 length: 14 residues. V lost 2 bases and J 1 base, leaving 8 bases between the germline ends. The DNA for the CDR3 is TGTGCCAGCAGTGAATCTAGGGCGAACACTGAAGCTTTCTTT. Protein sequence: CASSESRANTEAFF. The full variable domain, in which reference TRBV2 and TRBJ1-1 provide the parts outside the CDR3, is EPEVTQTPSHQVTQMGQEVILRCVPISNHLYFYWYRQILGQKVEFLVSFYNNEISEKSEIFDDQFSVERPDGSNFTLKIRSTKLEDSAMYFCASSESRANTEAFFGQGTRLTVV.

This chain uses TRBV29-1 with TRBJ2-1; a weak D match, TRBD2 (6 bases). This CDR3 has 14 amino acids. The V end was cut by 7 bases, the J end by 5 bases, with 18 bases between. The germline CDR1 and CDR2 sequences are SQVTM and ANQGSEA. The CDR3 DNA is TGCAGCGCGGCGGGGTCCCCGGGGCACAATGAGCAGTTCTTC. The encoded protein is CSAAGSPGHNEQFF.

For the CDR3, the DNA is TGTGCCAGCAGCCCCTTTGGTACTGAAGCTTTCTTT. Protein product: CASSPFGTEAFF. The chain couples TRBV11-2 to TRBJ1-1; D not resolved. In germline, CDR1 is SGHAT, CDR2 FQNNGV. This CDR3 contains 12 residues. V gave up 5 bases and J gave up 5 bases, with 9 bases separating them. Full variable domain (remainder filled in from reference TRBV11-2 and TRBJ1-1): EAGVAQSPRYKIIEKRQSVAFWCNPISGHATLYWYQQILGQGPKLLIQFQNNGVVDDSQLPKDRFSAERLKGVDSTLKIQPAKLEDSAVYLCASSPFGTEAFFGQGTRLTVV.

This clone was picked up many times. J is TRBJ2-5 and V is TRBV6-5; D not resolved. Germline V lookup: CDR1 MNHEY, CDR2 SVGAGI. The CDR3 length is 13 residues. V lost 6 bases to trimming and J lost 5 bases, with 13 bases between them. In nucleotides, the CDR3 is TGTGCCAGCAGCCCCGACAACCGGGAGACCCAGTACTTC. This sequence encodes CASSPDNRETQYF.

This chain joins TRBV30 and TRBJ1-2; D is unclear. V was trimmed by 0 bases and J by 1 base, leaving 3 bases between them. The CDR3 loop spans 12 amino acids. Looked up from germline, CDR1 is GTSNPN and CDR2 is SVGIG (reference sequence). DNA of the CDR3: TGTGCCTGGAGTGTACATAACTATGGCTACACCTTC. Translated, it gives CAWSVHNYGYTF.

The chain uses TRBV6-1 and TRBJ1-1; 8 bases agree with TRBD1. V lost 2 bases, J lost 5 bases, and 4 bases stayed unmatched. Germline CDR1 and CDR2: MNHNS and SASEGT. There are 14 residues in the CDR3. CDR3 protein: CASSENRGLTEAFF. The CDR3 DNA follows: TGTGCCAGCAGTGAAAACAGGGGGTTAACTGAAGCTTTCTTT.

The chain uses TRBV7-3 and TRBJ1-1, with D possibly being TRBD1 (5 bases). Trimming cost V 0 bases and J 8 bases, with 10 bases left between them. CDR3 length: 13 amino acids. The germline CDR1 and CDR2 sequences are SGHTA and FQGTGA. The CDR3 reads CASSLTVQDEAFF. CDR3 DNA: TGTGCCAGCAGCTTAACGGTACAGGACGAAGCTTTCTTT.

The genes are TRBV5-4 and TRBJ2-5; D possibly corresponds to TRBD2 (6 bases). Germline V gene sequence: CDR1 SGHNT, CDR2 YYREEE (reference sequence). The CDR3 is made up of 14 amino acids. Trimming stripped 4 bases from V and 5 bases from J, with 15 bases between. The DNA for the CDR3 is TGTGCCAGCAGCCCGGAGGGGCTTGGGGAGACCCAGTACTTC. Translating it yields CASSPEGLGETQYF.